This T cell receptor beta chain stems from a study of blood T cell repertoires in COVID-19. For the study at large: Whether acute or convalescent, the COVID-19 samples came from the United States, Italy and Spain.

Under the authors' procedure: Reference gene primers were amplified, and this amplification served to estimate nucleated cell counts. TCRdb keeps only in-frame clones here, not all; method: immunoSEQ multiplex PCR. D and trimming were read from the DNA, whereas the V and J calls and clone size are those reported in that table. The sample has a few hundred thousand clones; about 90% are singletons. Study members were between about 18 and 95 years old and lived in some 26 US regions. Participants' own reports of clinical history determined their cohort assignment. CDR1 LNHDA and CDR2 SQIVND come from the germline V gene (reference sequence). Between the trimmed V and J ends, which lost 5 bases and 5 bases, there was a span of 7 bases. The CDR3 spans 11 residues.

The source material was PBMCs or T cells enriched from blood (not recorded which). The clonotype comes from a human donor in a cohort exposed to, infected with or recovered from COVID-19 (not recorded which). The donor label of this sample is uncertain. The chain employs TRBV19 and TRBJ2-7, with D perhaps TRBD2 (5 bases). CDR3 in amino acids: CASSYGDEQYF. CDR3 DNA sequence: TGTGCCAGTAGTTACGGGGACGAGCAGTACTTC.